The clone carrying this TCR beta chain was found many times. Its antigen is unidentified. Both previously described methods and listed TCR primers were employed to make bulk TCR libraries. TCRdb processed the PCR reads anew with MiXCR; each CDR3 protein has one entry. Among about 54,000 distinct CDR3 sequences, 25% were seen once, and the ten largest hold around 2%. The data are from a study of molecular identifiers for immune sequencing clone quantification. Germline assignment: CDR1 MNHEY and CDR2 SMNVEV (reference sequence). The CDR3 runs to 16 residues. The trim removed 5 bases at V and 4 bases at J, leaving 10 bases unmatched. Findings and limits, study-wide: Clones exceeding 20 RNA copies carried over 97% of effector molecules but under 1% of naive-cell molecules.

This receptor was obtained from a human donor in good health. Some libraries in this study had Jurkat cell RNA spiked in. The chain couples TRBV27 to TRBJ2-3; TRBD2 agrees at 9 bases. Material for sequencing was naive CD8+ T cells from blood, with Jurkat cell RNA spiked in. Subset defined: FACS-sorted CD8+CD4-CCR7+CD45RA+ naive T cells. CDR3 nucleotide sequence: TGTGCCAGCAGTGTATTGACTAGCGGCCTAGCAGATACGCAGTATTTT. Translation gives CASSVLTSGLADTQYF.